Listed here are 24 T cell receptor beta chains from one sample, sequenced in a study of quantifying T cell responses using KT2 cells. Study information: RNA was reverse transcribed with TCR alpha and beta constant-region primers.

Each cDNA got a UMI-containing oligo ligated at its 3' end. The first PCR ran approximately 4 cycles with an equimolar RC1.1 and RC1.2 beta primer mix. A single record per CDR3 protein comes from TCRdb applying MiXCR to the UMI-ligation and nested PCR reads. Of 40,000 to 50,000 distinct CDR3 sequences detected, over 15% appear once; the ten largest clones hold approximately 45%. Specimen: PBMCs spiked with cells of the T cell clone KT2. Receptor source: a human donor.

This clonotype occurred once. The gene calls are TRBV20-1 and TRBJ2-7, with a tentative D call TRBD1 (6 bases). The V gene's germline CDR1 is DFQATT and CDR2 SNEGSKA (reference sequence). Trimming cost V 3 bases and J 4 bases, with 16 bases left between them. CDR3 length: 14 amino acids. Here the CDR3 reads CSASAPGVIYEQYF. Written as DNA, the CDR3 is TGCAGTGCTAGTGCCCCAGGGGTCATATACGAGCAGTACTTC.

This clonotype turned up a few times. CDR3 coding DNA: TGTGCCAGCAGTTTTGGGGACAGGACGGCAAGCTACACCTTC. This encodes CASSFGDRTASYTF. The gene calls are TRBV12-3 or TRBV12-4 and TRBJ1-2; 8 positions agree with TRBD1. J was trimmed by 9 bases and V by 3 bases; bases with no gene match: 9. This CDR3 spans 14 amino acids.

CDR3 DNA sequence: TGTGCCAGCAGTGAAGCCCTAGCGGGGGCAGATACGCAGTATTTT. This gives the protein CASSEALAGADTQYF. J is TRBJ2-3 and V is TRBV25-1; TRBD2 agrees at 10 bases. The V gene's germline CDR1 is MGHDK and CDR2 SYGVNS. The length of the CDR3 is 15 residues. V lost 2 bases, J lost 4 bases, and 3 bases stayed unmatched.

This clonotype was picked up many times. This sequence joins TRBV7-2 and TRBJ2-1; TRBD2 might be the D (6 bases). The CDR3 covers 14 residues. Trimming removed 7 bases at V and 7 bases at J, with 17 bases between. From germline, CDR1 is SGHTA and CDR2 FQGNSA. CDR3 nucleotides: TGTGCCAGCAATGGGGAAACGGGGGTAAATGAGCAGTTCTTC. As protein: CASNGETGVNEQFF.

This sequence joins TRBV7-3 and TRBJ2-1; D not certain. There are 13 residues in the CDR3. The V and J ends lost 0 bases and 11 bases respectively, with 11 bases between them. Germline V gene sequence: CDR1 SGHTA, CDR2 FQGTGA. In DNA, the CDR3 is TGTGCCAGCAGCTTAACGGGTTACCAGAAGCAGTTCTTC. It codes for CASSLTGYQKQFF.

The chain has TRBV5-1 and TRBJ2-3; 12 bases match TRBD2. V shed 1 base and J 6 bases; nucleotides not matched to a gene: 6. The CDR3 loop spans 16 amino acids. Germline assignment: CDR1 SGHRS and CDR2 YFSETQ. For the CDR3, the DNA is TGCGCCAGCAGCTTGCGACTAGCGGGAGAAGCGGATACGCAGTATTTT. It codes for CASSLRLAGEADTQYF.

The CDR3 bases are TGTGCTAGTGGTTTGGTCCCATCGGGACTAGCGTTAGTAAATGAGCAGTTCTTC. As protein: CASGLVPSGLALVNEQFF. The chain has TRBV12-5 and TRBJ2-1; 10 positions match TRBD2. Germline V gene sequence: CDR1 LGHNT, CDR2 FRNRAP. The CDR3 has 18 amino acids. V was clipped by 0 bases and J by 7 bases; unmatched bases: 12.

This clonotype was seen only a few times. This sequence joins TRBV5-5 and TRBJ2-7, with D uncertain. The germline V and J ends were trimmed by 0 bases and 6 bases, with 7 bases remaining between them. Germline CDR1 reads SGHKS; CDR2 reads YYEKEE (reference sequence). This CDR3 region has 12 residues. The CDR3 DNA sequence: TGTGCCAGCAGCTTGGCCTCTGGCGAGCAGTACTTC. Protein: CASSLASGEQYF.

This clonotype came up once. This chain joins TRBV6-5 and TRBJ1-1, with 9 bases matching TRBD1. Germline CDR1 MNHEY, CDR2 SVGAGI. CDR3 size: 14 residues. Trimming at V came to 4 bases and at J to 4 bases, leaving 4 bases not matched to a gene. The CDR3 DNA reads as TGTGCCAGCAGTTCCGGGACAGGGCGCACTGAAGCTTTCTTT. Translated, it gives CASSSGTGRTEAFF.

This clonotype was observed a few times. This chain uses TRBV7-6 with TRBJ2-5; no reliable D call. Germline assignment: CDR1 SGHVS and CDR2 FNYEAQ. V gave up 2 bases and J gave up 0 bases, with 7 bases separating them. The CDR3 has 14 residues. CDR3 residues: CASSLYGYQETQYF. CDR3 DNA: TGTGCCAGCAGCTTATATGGGTACCAAGAGACCCAGTACTTC.

This clonotype was found many times. V usage is TRBV12-3 or TRBV12-4 and J usage is TRBJ2-1; 7 bases are shared with TRBD1. The CDR3 has 14 amino acids. After removal of 6 bases from V and 1 base from J, the junction contained 3 bases not matched to a gene. CDR3 sequence (DNA): TGTGCCAGCAGAAACAGGGGATCCTACAATGAGCAGTTCTTC. It encodes CASRNRGSYNEQFF.

The chain joins TRBV6-5 to TRBJ2-5, with D possibly TRBD2 on 6 matching bases. V lost 4 bases, J lost 5 bases, and 26 bases lay in between. This CDR3 has 18 residues. Per germline, CDR1 MNHEY and CDR2 SVGAGI. The CDR3: CASSSRGSSGAFAETQYF. The CDR3 DNA is TGTGCCAGCAGTTCTCGGGGGAGTAGCGGAGCATTCGCTGAGACCCAGTACTTC.

The chain couples TRBV12-5 to TRBJ2-2, with TRBD1 as a possible D gene (6 bases). V was cut by 0 bases and J by 2 bases, with 13 bases left in between. From germline, CDR1 is LGHNT and CDR2 FRNRAP. CDR3 size: 17 residues. CDR3 residues: CASGLVQGSINTGELFF. CDR3 bases: TGTGCTAGTGGTTTGGTACAGGGTAGCATCAACACCGGGGAGCTGTTTTTT.

In its sample, this clonotype was seen a few times. J is TRBJ2-3 and V is TRBV24-1; 8 bases line up with TRBD1. CDR1 is KGHDR, CDR2 SFDVKD, per germline. The CDR3 spans 16 residues. Trimming at V came to 4 bases and at J to 4 bases, leaving 9 bases not matched to a gene. CDR3 sequence: CATSDQTGVRPDTQYF. The CDR3 DNA is TGTGCCACCAGTGACCAGACAGGGGTCCGGCCAGATACGCAGTATTTT.

The chain joins TRBV20-1 to TRBJ1-2; 9 bases agree with TRBD1. Germline lookup yields CDR1 DFQATT and CDR2 SNEGSKA (reference sequence). The CDR3 covers 14 residues. The ends lost 2 bases at V and 6 bases at J; junction bases unmatched: 7. The CDR3 reads CSARLRTGGDGYTF. CDR3 coding DNA: TGCAGTGCTAGACTTCGTACAGGGGGCGATGGCTACACCTTC.

V usage is TRBV7-2 and J usage is TRBJ2-1, with 8 bases identical to TRBD2. J gave up 9 bases and V 5 bases, and 3 bases lay outside the gene matches. Germline-derived CDR1 and CDR2 are SGHTA and FQGNSA. The CDR3 extends over 12 amino acids. CDR3: CASSGSGAEQFF. CDR3 bases: TGTGCCAGCAGCGGTAGCGGGGCTGAGCAGTTCTTC. Full variable domain (rest looked up from reference TRBV7-2 and TRBJ2-1): GAGVSQSPSNKVTEKGKDVELRCDPISGHTALYWYRQSLGQGLEFLIYFQGNSAPDKSGLPSDRFSAERTGGSVSTLTIQRTQQEDSAVYLCASSGSGAEQFFGPGTRLTVL.

A single count supports this clonotype. The rearrangement joins TRBV6-2 or TRBV6-3 to TRBJ2-7; TRBD2 aligns across 11 bases. CDR3 size: 15 residues. Germline loops: CDR1 MNHEY, CDR2 SVGEGT. V was clipped by 6 bases and J by 0 bases; unmatched bases: 4. CDR3 sequence: CASRSGTSGSYEQYF. CDR3 DNA sequence: TGTGCCAGCAGATCCGGGACTAGCGGCTCCTACGAGCAGTACTTC.

The chain joins TRBV12-3 or TRBV12-4 to TRBJ2-1; D is unclear. The V gene lost 6 bases and the J gene lost 5 bases, with 20 bases spanning the gap. This CDR3 has 16 amino acids. In DNA, the CDR3 is TGTGCCAGCAGCCCGGCCACCGGGCCAGGCAACAATGAGCAGTTCTTC. Translated: CASSPATGPGNNEQFF.

This clonotype was recorded many times. The V call is TRBV6-1, the J call TRBJ1-1; D perhaps matches TRBD1 (5 bases). This CDR3 has 14 amino acids. V was clipped by 4 bases and J by 4 bases, with 13 bases between them. Germline V gene lookup returns CDR1 MNHNS and CDR2 SASEGT. CDR3 sequence (DNA): TGTGCCAGCAGTGTGGCCAGGGAGGGCACTGAAGCTTTCTTT. Protein product: CASSVAREGTEAFF.

This clonotype has at least ten counts. The gene calls are TRBV30 and TRBJ1-1; no clear D gene. Germline lookup yields CDR1 GTSNPN and CDR2 SVGIG (reference sequence). This CDR3 has 12 amino acids. The germline V and J ends were trimmed by 3 bases and 0 bases, with 5 bases remaining between them. The CDR3 loop reads CAWRGLNTEAFF. CDR3 DNA sequence: TGTGCCTGGAGAGGACTGAACACTGAAGCTTTCTTT.

The chain links TRBV5-5 to TRBJ2-5; D is ambiguous. Per the germline V gene, CDR1 is SGHKS and CDR2 is YYEKEE (reference sequence). The CDR3 totals 15 residues. Trimming removed 0 bases from V and 0 bases from J, with 9 bases in between. The CDR3 bases are TGTGCCAGCAGCTTGGTACAGATCAACCAAGAGACCCAGTACTTC. It encodes CASSLVQINQETQYF.

The sample holds a few counts of this clonotype. The rearrangement links TRBV14 to TRBJ2-7, with 7 bases lining up with TRBD1. The V gene's germline CDR1 is SGHDN and CDR2 FVKESK. The length of the CDR3 is 15 residues. Trimming took 4 bases from V and 3 from J; bases not matched to a gene: 9. This CDR3 is CASSLFGTDNYEQYF. CDR3 coding DNA: TGTGCCAGCAGCCTATTCGGGACAGACAACTACGAGCAGTACTTC.

This clonotype was detected a few times. This chain uses TRBV29-1 with TRBJ2-6; the D gene is possibly TRBD2 (5 bases). V was trimmed by 6 bases and J by 0 bases, leaving 9 bases between them. The CDR3 spans 14 residues. Germline lookup yields CDR1 SQVTM and CDR2 ANQGSEA. CDR3 sequence reads: CSVQGSSGANVLTF. In nucleotides, the CDR3 is TGCAGCGTCCAAGGGAGCTCTGGGGCCAACGTCCTGACTTTC. The entire variable domain, with the rest obtained from reference TRBV29-1 and TRBJ2-6, is as follows: SAVISQKPSRDICQRGTSLTIQCQVDSQVTMMFWYRQQPGQSLTLIATANQGSEATYESGFVIDKFPISRPNLTFSTLTVSNMSPEDSSIYLCSVQGSSGANVLTFGAGSRLTVL.

The rearrangement joins TRBV5-1 to TRBJ2-5; 14 bases align to TRBD2. After removal of 4 bases from V and 2 bases from J, the junction contained 10 bases not matched to a gene. The germline V gene encodes CDR1 SGHRS and CDR2 YFSETQ. There are 18 residues in the CDR3. The CDR3 is CASSPIGTSGRIQETQYF. Here the CDR3 DNA reads TGCGCCAGCAGCCCGATCGGGACTAGCGGGAGAATTCAAGAGACCCAGTACTTC.